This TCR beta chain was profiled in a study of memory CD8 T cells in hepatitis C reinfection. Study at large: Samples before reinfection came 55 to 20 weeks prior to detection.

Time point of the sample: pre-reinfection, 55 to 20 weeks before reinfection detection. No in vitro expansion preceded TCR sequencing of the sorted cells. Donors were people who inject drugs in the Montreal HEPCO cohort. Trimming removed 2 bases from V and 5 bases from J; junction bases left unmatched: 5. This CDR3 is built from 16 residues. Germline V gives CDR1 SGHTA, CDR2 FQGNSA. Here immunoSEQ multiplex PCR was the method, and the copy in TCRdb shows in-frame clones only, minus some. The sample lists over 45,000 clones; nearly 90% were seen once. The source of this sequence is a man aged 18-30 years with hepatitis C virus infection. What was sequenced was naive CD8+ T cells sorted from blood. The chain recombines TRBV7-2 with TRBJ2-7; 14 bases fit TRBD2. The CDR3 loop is CASSLLRLAGGHEQYF. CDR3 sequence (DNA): TGTGCCAGCAGCTTACTCCGACTAGCGGGAGGGCACGAGCAGTACTTC. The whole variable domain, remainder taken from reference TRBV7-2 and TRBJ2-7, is GAGVSQSPSNKVTEKGKDVELRCDPISGHTALYWYRQSLGQGLEFLIYFQGNSAPDKSGLPSDRFSAERTGGSVSTLTIQRTQQEDSAVYLCASSLLRLAGGHEQYFGPGTRLTVT.